This entry features one T cell receptor beta chain sequence. This sample was taken from a study of OX40 agonist ivuxolimab in advanced cancers. In the study overall: As their treatment, patients were administered ivuxolimab, an agonistic anti-OX40 (CD134) antibody. People in dose escalation had one of these cancers: hepatocellular carcinoma, melanoma, renal cell or head and neck cancer. In three patients, partial responses were observed, one with hepatocellular carcinoma and two with cutaneous melanoma.

Assay used: immunoSEQ multiplex PCR; TCRdb lists only in-frame clones, some missing. The data contain around 44,000 clones, roughly 90% of them singletons. The length of the CDR3 is 14 residues. The germline V and J ends were trimmed by 2 bases and 5 bases, with 12 bases remaining between them. Germline V gene lookup returns CDR1 MNHNS and CDR2 SASEGT. The sample consisted of CD4+ or CD8+ T cells sorted from blood, taken in a trial of the OX40 agonist ivuxolimab. This TCR was recovered from an adult with an advanced solid tumor such as melanoma, head and neck, liver or kidney cancer. The V gene is TRBV6-1, the J gene TRBJ2-5, with D unclear. The CDR3 region has the DNA TGTGCCAGCAGTGAATCAGGTACCCTGGAGACCCAGTACTTC. This sequence encodes CASSESGTLETQYF.